What follows are 8 T cell receptor beta chains derived from one specimen sequenced in a study of shared clonotypes between healthy human individuals. The table came from immunoSEQ multiplex PCR; TCRdb's copy has only in-frame clones and leaves some out. In the table there are fewer than 650,000 clones, less than 80% of which are singletons. The sequencing input was PBMCs. Source of these receptors: a woman aged 40 to 50 in good health. Some clones in this sample may be carry-over from other donors' samples.

This sequence joins TRBV7-9 and TRBJ1-5; D gene ambiguous. The CDR3 has 14 residues. Trimming took off 1 base at V and 6 bases at J, with 10 bases between the two ends. Germline V gives CDR1 SEHNR, CDR2 FQNEAQ (reference sequence). DNA for the CDR3: TGTGCCAGCAGCTTAGTTGGCGAAACTCAGCCCCAGCATTTT. It is translated as CASSLVGETQPQHF.

This clone was detected only a few times. The chain recombines TRBV2 with TRBJ1-4; 8 bases are a match to TRBD1. Per germline, CDR1 SNHLY and CDR2 FYNNEI. CDR3 length equals 14 residues. V lost 9 bases to trimming and J lost 7 bases; unmatched junction nucleotides: 10. CDR3 residues: CASDLQGATEKLFF. DNA for the CDR3: TGTGCCAGTGACCTCCAGGGGGCCACTGAAAAACTGTTTTTT.

This chain links TRBV7-2 with TRBJ1-2; D ambiguous. With 1 base removed from V and 0 bases from J, the gap between germline ends came to 12 bases. The CDR3 contains 16 residues. Per the germline V gene, CDR1 is SGHTA and CDR2 is FQGNSA. The CDR3 loop is CASSLGYSLANYGYTF. The CDR3, as DNA: TGTGCCAGCAGCTTAGGTTACAGCTTAGCTAACTATGGCTACACCTTC.

The CDR3 here is CASSVASGSNEQYF. CDR3 nucleotides: TGTGCCAGCAGCGTGGCTAGCGGGAGTAACGAGCAGTACTTC. This chain joins TRBV7-9 and TRBJ2-7; the match to TRBD2 covers 10 bases. CDR1 SEHNR and CDR2 FQNEAQ come from the germline V gene (reference sequence). CDR3 length: 14 amino acids. V lost 5 bases, J lost 5 bases, and 6 bases stayed unmatched.

Only one count was recorded for this clone. The genes are TRBV29-1 and TRBJ1-1; D not certain. V was pared by 4 bases and J by 1 base, with 13 bases between. Looked up from germline, CDR1 is SQVTM and CDR2 is ANQGSEA. The length of the CDR3 is 14 residues. In nucleotides, the CDR3 is TGCAGCGTTGGGGGTAGGTTGGCGAACACTGAAGCTTTCTTT. Translation gives CSVGGRLANTEAFF.

V is TRBV19 and J is TRBJ1-5; TRBD1 matches at 8 bases. V lost 5 bases and J lost 2; bases outside the gene matches: 5. The germline V gene encodes CDR1 LNHDA and CDR2 SQIVND (reference sequence). The length of the CDR3 is 15 residues. CDR3 protein: CASSQTGAGNQPQHF. CDR3 coding DNA: TGTGCCAGTAGTCAGACAGGGGCCGGCAATCAGCCCCAGCATTTT.

The V and J genes are TRBV7-2 and TRBJ1-1; 9 bases align to TRBD1. Germline CDR1 reads SGHTA; CDR2 reads FQGNSA. V lost 4 bases and J lost 11; bases outside the gene matches: 5. The CDR3 runs 12 residues. The CDR3 nucleotides are TGTGCCAGCAGCTCCGGGACAGGGAAGGCTTTCTTT. This sequence encodes CASSSGTGKAFF.

The rearrangement uses TRBV4-2 and TRBJ2-6, with D possibly TRBD1 on 6 matching bases. The V gene's germline CDR1 is LGHNA and CDR2 YNFKEQ. This CDR3 spans 21 amino acids. Trimming stripped 0 bases from V and 0 bases from J, with 21 bases between. This CDR3 reads CASSQEGRPGEIGSGANVLTF. The CDR3 region has the DNA TGTGCCAGCAGCCAAGAGGGTAGGCCAGGGGAAATCGGCTCTGGGGCCAACGTCCTGACTTTC.